This TCR beta chain was recorded in a study of blood T cell repertoires in COVID-19. The V and J ends lost 1 base and 6 bases, in that order; junction bases with no gene match: 3. This CDR3 is 15 amino acids long. Germline loops: CDR1 LGHDT, CDR2 YNNKEL (reference sequence). TCRdb keeps only in-frame clones here, not all; method: immunoSEQ multiplex PCR. Seen here are around 170,000 clones, 80% to 90% observed once, and the top ten hold about 9.7%. The sequence was obtained from a man aged 45-65 years with active or convalescent COVID-19. Sequencing was done on a sample of peripheral blood. The chain joins TRBV3-1 (or the pseudogene TRBV3-2) to TRBJ1-6, with 7 bases that match TRBD1. This CDR3 reads CASSQGTGLNSPLHF. CDR3 coding DNA: TGTGCCAGCAGCCAAGGGACAGGTCTTAATTCACCCCTCCACTTT.